Presented here are 3 T cell receptor beta chains from one specimen sequenced in a study of cytomegalovirus exposure and HLA in healthy donors. PCR used 60 Vbeta primers and 13 Jbeta primers. Sequencing used immunoSEQ multiplex PCR; TCRdb keeps in-frame clones, though not all of them. The data hold approximately 64,000 clones, with under 80% observed a single time. Sequencing used PBMCs. These receptors were collected from a male donor in good health and CMV-seropositive.

The chain joins TRBV27 to TRBJ2-7, with D perhaps TRBD2 (6 bases). There are 15 residues in the CDR3. Germline V gives CDR1 MNHEY, CDR2 SMNVEV (reference sequence). Trimming pared 0 bases from V and 2 bases from J, leaving 11 bases between. The CDR3 DNA follows: TGTGCCAGCAGTTTATCCGGGGGACGGACCTACGAGCAGTACTTC. It encodes CASSLSGGRTYEQYF.

The chain uses TRBV2 and TRBJ2-2, with 9 bases matching TRBD2. Germline V gene data show CDR1 as SNHLY and CDR2 as FYNNEI. The V segment lost 9 bases and the J segment 0 bases; nucleotides outside the gene matches: 8. The CDR3 has 16 residues. CDR3 coding DNA: TGTGCCAGGGAAGCCGGCGGGGGGGCGAACACCGGGGAGCTGTTTTTT. This translates into CAREAGGGANTGELFF.

J is TRBJ2-7 and V is TRBV11-1, with TRBD1 matching 8 bases. The CDR3 is 14 residues long. From germline, CDR1 is SGHAT and CDR2 FQDESV (reference sequence). Losses at the gene ends were 4 bases for V and 3 bases for J; bases not matched to a gene: 5. The DNA of the CDR3 is TGTGCCAGCAGCTCCGGGACAGGCATCTACGAGCAGTACTTC. Amino acid sequence: CASSSGTGIYEQYF.